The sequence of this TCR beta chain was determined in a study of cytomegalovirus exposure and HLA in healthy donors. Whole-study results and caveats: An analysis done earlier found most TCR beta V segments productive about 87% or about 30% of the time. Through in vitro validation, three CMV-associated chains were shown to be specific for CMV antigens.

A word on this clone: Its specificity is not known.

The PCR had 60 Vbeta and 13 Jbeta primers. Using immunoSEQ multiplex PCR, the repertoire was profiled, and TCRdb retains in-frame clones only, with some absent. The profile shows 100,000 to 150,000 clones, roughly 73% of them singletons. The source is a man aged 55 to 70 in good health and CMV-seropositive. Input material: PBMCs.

CDR3 nucleotide sequence: TGTGCCAGCAGTTCTAGGAACACCGGGGAGCTGTTTTTT. Its translation: CASSSRNTGELFF. This chain joins TRBV27 and TRBJ2-2; D uncertain. Germline V gene data show CDR1 as MNHEY and CDR2 as SMNVEV (reference sequence). This CDR3 contains 13 residues. With 4 bases removed from V and 1 base from J, the gap between germline ends came to 4 bases.